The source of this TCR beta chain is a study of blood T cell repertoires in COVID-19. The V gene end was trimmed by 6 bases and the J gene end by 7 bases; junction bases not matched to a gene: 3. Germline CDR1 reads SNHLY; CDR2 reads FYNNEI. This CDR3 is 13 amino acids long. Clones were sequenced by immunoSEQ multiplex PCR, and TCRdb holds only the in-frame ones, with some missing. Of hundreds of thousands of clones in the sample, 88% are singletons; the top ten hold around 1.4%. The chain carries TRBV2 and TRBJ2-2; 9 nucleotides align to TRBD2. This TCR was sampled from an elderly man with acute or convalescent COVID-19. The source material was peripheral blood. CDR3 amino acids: CASRRLADGELFF. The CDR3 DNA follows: TGTGCCAGCAGACGACTAGCGGACGGGGAGCTGTTTTTT.